The 2 T cell receptor beta chains below all came from one sample that was sequenced in a study of patients and donors after allogeneic stem cell transplantation (dated by TCRdb to 2020 to 2022). The library came from RT-PCR. TCRdb names NextSeq 550 as the instrument used. The raw public reads went through TCRdb reprocessing: fastp at Q25, MiXCR clone calling, in-frame beta chains kept. Merged by CDR3 protein, the rows form single entries marked with the most common genes and DNA. The sample table records about 160,000 distinct CDR3 sequences; over 25% of these occur just once. About 3.3% of the sample rests with the top ten. Sequencing input: blood, either unsorted or a sorted T cell fraction (not recorded which). Receptors originate from a human donor who was either an allogeneic HSCT recipient or a stem cell or donor lymphocyte infusion donor (not recorded which). It is not recorded whose cells these are; they may come from a transplant donor.

J is TRBJ2-1 and V is TRBV29-1, with D maybe TRBD2 (5 bases). Germline V gene data show CDR1 as SQVTM and CDR2 as ANQGSEA. Trimming pared 3 bases from V and 4 bases from J, leaving 10 bases between. The CDR3 extends over 13 amino acids. The CDR3 spells CSVEGAIYNEQFF. CDR3 DNA sequence: TGCAGCGTTGAGGGAGCGATATACAATGAGCAGTTCTTC.

A word on this clonotype: The junction and the germline gene differ at one end; a read error may be behind it. V and J are TRBV4-3 and TRBJ2-7; a possible D gene is TRBD1 (5 bases). Germline V gene lookup returns CDR1 LGHNA and CDR2 YSLEER. The CDR3 covers 15 residues. CDR3 region: CASSPTGAPSHEQYF. DNA for the CDR3: TGCGCCAGCAGCCCTACAGGAGCCCCCTCCCACGAGCAGTACTTC.